This T cell receptor beta chain was captured by sequencing in a study of shared clonotypes between healthy human individuals. Method: immunoSEQ multiplex PCR; TCRdb's copy keeps in-frame clones and lacks some. Of some 500,000 clones listed, approximately 95% were seen once; the top ten hold 0.05% to 0.08%. Investigators divided CD4+ cells into CD45RA+ naive and CD45RA-negative memory subsets. The CDR3 covers 17 residues. Germline V lookup: CDR1 LNHDA, CDR2 SQIVND (reference sequence). The chain combines TRBV19 with TRBJ2-5; D might be TRBD2 (6 bases). The J call may be faulty, since TRBJ2-7 better matches the DNA end. Source material: naive CD4+ T cells sorted from blood. Subset in this sample: CD45RA+ positively selected. This receptor was taken from a woman aged 30 to 39 in good health. The CDR3 DNA reads TGTGCCAGTACCGTGGACCGGGAGCGACTACCTGGTTACGAGCAGTACTTC. Amino acids: CASTVDRERLPGYEQYF.